This TCR beta chain was documented in a study of patients and donors after allogeneic stem cell transplantation. In this sample, this clonotype turned up a few times. TCRdb called the RT-PCR reads again in MiXCR, with one record for every CDR3 protein. The data show roughly 230,000 distinct CDR3 sequences, 13% to 15% seen once. Trimming shortened V by 6 bases and J by 5 bases, and 23 bases separated the two germline ends. The V gene's germline CDR1 is DFQATT and CDR2 SNEGSKA (reference sequence). This CDR3 comprises 15 residues. This chain uses TRBV20-1 with TRBJ2-7; tentatively, D is TRBD1 (7 bases). This sequence originates from a human donor who was either an allogeneic HSCT recipient or a stem cell or donor lymphocyte infusion donor (not recorded which). It is not recorded whose cells these are; they may come from a transplant donor. The sequenced sample consisted of blood, either unsorted or a sorted T cell fraction (not recorded which). The CDR3 region has the DNA TGCAGTGCCAGGCAGGAGACAGGGAGGCGCGACGAGCAGTACTTC. It encodes CSARQETGRRDEQYF.